The source of this T cell receptor beta chain is a study of blood T cell repertoires in COVID-19. Overall study context: From T cells, B-cell-depleted T cells, or PBMCs came the material, which was cDNA or gDNA.

Germline CDR1 LNHDA, CDR2 SQIVND (reference sequence). With V trimmed by 7 bases and J by 6 bases, 7 bases remained unmatched. The CDR3 length is 13 residues. This clone came up many times. Assay: immunoSEQ multiplex PCR; the TCRdb copy retains only in-frame clones and omits some. The sample gives 110,000 to 150,000 clones, around 81% of which show up once; around 8.8% is in the top ten. What was sequenced was peripheral blood. This receptor was taken from a human donor in a cohort sampled during active COVID-19. This rearrangement joins TRBV19 to TRBJ1-1; the match to TRBD1 covers 8 bases. The CDR3 DNA reads TGTGCCAGTACCCTGGGCAGGGGGCCTGAAGCTTTCTTT. It specifies CASTLGRGPEAFF.